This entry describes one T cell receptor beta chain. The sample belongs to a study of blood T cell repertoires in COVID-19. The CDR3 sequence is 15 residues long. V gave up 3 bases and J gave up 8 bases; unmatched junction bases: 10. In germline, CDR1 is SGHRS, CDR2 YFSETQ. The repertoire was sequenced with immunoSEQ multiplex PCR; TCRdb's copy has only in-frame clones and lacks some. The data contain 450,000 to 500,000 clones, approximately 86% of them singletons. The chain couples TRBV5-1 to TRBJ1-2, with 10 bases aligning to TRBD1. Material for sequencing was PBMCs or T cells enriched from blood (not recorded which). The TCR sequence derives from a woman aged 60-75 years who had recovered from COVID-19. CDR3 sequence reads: CASSSHGDRGGGYTF. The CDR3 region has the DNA TGCGCCAGCAGCTCTCATGGGGACAGGGGTGGAGGCTACACCTTC.